The T cell receptor (beta chain) described here comes from a study of T cells expressing NK-cell markers. Study-level information: Most of the eight sequenced donors tested HCMV-seropositive; one tested seronegative. Study-level findings and limits: Whether expanded NKG2C+ T cell clones were HCMV specific stayed uncertain. The CD3+CD56-NKG2C+ fraction of a few donors was likewise dominated by these clonotypes.

The TCR beta cDNA came from 5'RACE template switching with UMIs. TCRdb derives one entry per CDR3 protein from the 5' RACE reads, leaving out DNA. Seen in this sample are 140,000 or so distinct CDR3 sequences; the ten most common clones hold 12%. CDR3 length: 12 residues. Germline lookup yields CDR1 ENHRY and CDR2 SYGVKD. Remarks on this clonotype: As yet, its antigen is unknown.

The chain couples TRBV10-3 to TRBJ2-7. The sequenced sample was blood T cells: a sorted CD56 or NKG2C T cell subset, CD4+ or CD8+ T cells, or bulk PBMC T cells (not recorded which). The TCR sequence derives from a man between 18 and 29 years old in good health. CDR3 sequence: CAISESGYEQYF.